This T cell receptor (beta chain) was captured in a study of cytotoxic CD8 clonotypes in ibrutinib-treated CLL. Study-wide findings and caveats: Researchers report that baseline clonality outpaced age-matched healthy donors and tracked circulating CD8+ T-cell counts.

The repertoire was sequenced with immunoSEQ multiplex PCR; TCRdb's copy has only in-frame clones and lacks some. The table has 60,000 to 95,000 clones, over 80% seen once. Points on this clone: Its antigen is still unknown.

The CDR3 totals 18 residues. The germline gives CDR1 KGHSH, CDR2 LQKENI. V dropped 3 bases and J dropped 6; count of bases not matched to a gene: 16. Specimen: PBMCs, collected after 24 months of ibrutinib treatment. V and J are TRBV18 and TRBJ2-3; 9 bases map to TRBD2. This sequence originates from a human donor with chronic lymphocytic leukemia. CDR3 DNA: TGTGCCAGCTCACCGGTGTGGCGGGAGGGCGCGCCGAGTGATACGCAGTATTTT. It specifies CASSPVWREGAPSDTQYF. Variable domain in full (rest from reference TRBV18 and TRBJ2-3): NAGVMQNPRHLVRRRGQEARLRCSPMKGHSHVYWYRQLPEEGLKFMVYLQKENIIDESGMPKERFSAEFPKEGPSILRIQQVVRGDSAAYFCASSPVWREGAPSDTQYFGPGTRLTVL.